This T cell receptor beta chain is from a study of ipilimumab plus nivolumab after autologous stem cell transplantation. V trimming: 5 bases; J trimming: 3 bases; junction bases outside the gene matches: 8. The CDR3 is 14 amino acids. Germline V CDR1 and CDR2: SQVTM, ANQGSEA. Notes on the study in general: Authors suggest TCR repertoire, Treg phenotype and gut microbiota support further study.

For this clone: Antigen specificity is unknown.

Patients got ipilimumab 1 mg/kg beginning 14 to 28 days post-transplant. The method was immunoSEQ multiplex PCR; TCRdb's version includes in-frame clones alone and lacks a portion of them. The profile covers 4,800 or so clones, with roughly 76% appearing a single time and over 15% taken by the ten largest. The genes are TRBV29-1 and TRBJ1-2; TRBD1 matches 8 bases. The source is a male donor with multiple myeloma. The sample consisted of PBMCs, taken in a trial of ipilimumab plus nivolumab as post-transplant consolidation. CDR3 bases: TGCAGCGTTAACCAGGGGGCGCGGGACTATGGCTACACCTTC. Amino acids: CSVNQGARDYGYTF.